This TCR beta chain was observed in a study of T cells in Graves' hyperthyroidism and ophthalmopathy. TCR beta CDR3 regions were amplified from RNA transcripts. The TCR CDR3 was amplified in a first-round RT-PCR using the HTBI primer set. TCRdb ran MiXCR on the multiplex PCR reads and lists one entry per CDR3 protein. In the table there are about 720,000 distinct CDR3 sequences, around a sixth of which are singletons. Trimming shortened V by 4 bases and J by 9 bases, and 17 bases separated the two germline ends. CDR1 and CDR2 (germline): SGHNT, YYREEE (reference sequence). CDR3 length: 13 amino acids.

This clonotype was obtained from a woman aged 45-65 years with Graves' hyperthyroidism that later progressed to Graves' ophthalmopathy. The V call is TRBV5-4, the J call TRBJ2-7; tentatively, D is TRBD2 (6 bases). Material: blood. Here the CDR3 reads CASSTRGLVGQYF. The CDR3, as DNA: TGTGCCAGCAGCACGCGGGGCCTCGTGGGGCAGTACTTC. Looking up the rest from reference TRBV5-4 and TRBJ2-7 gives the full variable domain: ETGVTQSPTHLIKTRGQQVTLRCSSQSGHNTVSWYQQALGQGPQFIFQYYREEENGRGNFPPRFSGLQFPNYSSELNVNALELDDSALYLCASSTRGLVGQYFGPGTRLTVT.